What follows are 26 T cell receptor beta chains derived from one specimen sequenced in a study of T cell clonality in common variable immunodeficiency. TCRdb's copy holds only in-frame clones and misses some; the assay was immunoSEQ multiplex PCR. The sample yields 35,000 to 50,000 clones, without any singletons. The sequenced sample was peripheral blood mononuclear cells. These receptors all come from a person aged 18 to 75 in good health.

This clone was found many times. The CDR3 extends 3 residues past the end of the read, so its final part is completed from the germline J gene. This chain connects TRBV7-8 to TRBJ2-6, with 12 bases that match TRBD1. Looked up from germline, CDR1 is SGHVS and CDR2 is FQNEAQ. V dropped 6 bases and J dropped 3; count of bases not matched to a gene: 9. The CDR3 spans 18 residues. The CDR3 reads CASSHRDRGLVGANVLTF. The DNA read from the CDR3 is TGTGCCAGCAGTCACCGGGACAGGGGGCTGGTTGGGGCCAACGTC.

Many counts were recorded for this clone. With the read ending 3 residues before the CDR3 end, the germline J gene is used to fill in that end. V usage is TRBV7-9 and J usage is TRBJ1-2; 8 bases align to TRBD1. J was trimmed by 4 bases and V by 4 bases; bases with no gene match: 8. The CDR3 has 15 amino acids. The germline V gene encodes CDR1 SEHNR and CDR2 FQNEAQ (reference sequence). This CDR3 is CASSSGGTGLYGYTF. The DNA read from the CDR3 is TGTGCCAGCAGCTCGGGCGGGACAGGCCTCTATGGC.

This clone was observed many times. The read comes to an end 3 residues before the CDR3 does, leaving the germline J gene to fill in the end. The rearrangement joins TRBV6-4 to TRBJ2-2; D may be TRBD1 (5 bases). There are 14 residues in the CDR3. Trimming stripped 5 bases from V and 1 base from J, with 8 bases between. Per the germline V gene, CDR1 is MRHNA and CDR2 is SNTAGT. CDR3 loop: CASSTTGNTGELFF. CDR3 bases read: TGTGCCAGCAGTACCACAGGGAACACCGGGGAG.

There are many counts of this clone. The sequence runs out 3 residues before the end of the CDR3; the remainder is reconstructed from the germline J gene. V gene TRBV11-2 combines with J gene TRBJ2-3; maybe TRBD1 (7 bases). Germline V gene data show CDR1 as SGHAT and CDR2 as FQNNGV. The V gene lost 5 bases and the J gene lost 4 bases, with 16 bases spanning the gap. CDR3 length: 15 amino acids. The CDR3 sequence is CASSLTGRFADTQYF. The CDR3 DNA, read in part, is TGTGCCAGCAGCCTGACAGGGAGGTTTGCAGATACG.

This clone came up many times. The CDR3 is cut off 3 residues early in the read; its end comes from the germline J gene. This rearrangement joins TRBV6-1 to TRBJ1-5; D is undetermined. V lost 1 base and J lost 6, with 16 bases in between. The CDR3 has 16 residues. Germline-derived CDR1 and CDR2 are MNHNS and SASEGT. The sequenced part of the CDR3 DNA is TGTGCCAGCAGTGAAGGTCCCGCCCTGCGTCTTCAGCCC. Translated: CASSEGPALRLQP. The whole CDR3 reads CASSEGPALRLQPQHF.

This clone was picked up many times. The sequence runs out 3 residues before the end of the CDR3; the remainder is reconstructed from the germline J gene. This chain joins TRBV7-3 and TRBJ2-1, with D maybe TRBD2 (6 bases). Germline values: CDR1 SGHTA, CDR2 FQGTGA. This CDR3 is 15 amino acids long. The V and J ends lost 5 bases and 5 bases respectively, with 16 bases between them. This CDR3 is CASSPLGLDDNEQFF. Partial CDR3 DNA: TGTGCCAGCAGCCCCTTGGGACTGGATGACAATGAG.

This clone was seen at least ten times. The read terminates 3 residues before the CDR3 end, so the remaining end is supplied by the germline J gene. This chain connects TRBV18 to TRBJ1-5, with D maybe TRBD1 (5 bases). The CDR3 runs to 18 residues. Per the germline V gene, CDR1 is KGHSH and CDR2 is LQKENI. Trimming took 3 bases from V and 0 from J, leaving 18 bases between them. CDR3 in amino acids: CASSPSRRQLDSNQPQHF. The CDR3 bases that were read are TGTGCCAGCTCACCCTCTAGAAGACAGTTAGATAGCAATCAGCCC.

This clone was recorded at least ten times. The read terminates 3 residues ahead of where the CDR3 ends, so the germline J gene completes it. The chain carries TRBV9 and TRBJ2-3; D might be TRBD1 (6 bases). V lost 2 bases to trimming and J lost 4 bases, with 11 bases between them. CDR1 and CDR2 (germline): SGDLS, YYNGEE. CDR3 size: 14 residues. CDR3 amino acids: CASSVGQSPDTQYF. The DNA read from the CDR3 is TGTGCCAGCAGCGTCGGACAGAGTCCAGATACG.

This clone was seen many times. The CDR3 is cut off 3 residues early in the read; its end comes from the germline J gene. V usage is TRBV5-6 and J usage is TRBJ1-1; 7 positions agree with TRBD1. CDR1 SGHDT and CDR2 YYEEEE come from the germline V gene. This CDR3 is 12 amino acids long. Trimming at V came to 4 bases and at J to 4 bases, leaving 1 base not matched to a gene. The chain's CDR3 is CASSPGGTEAFF. The part of the CDR3 DNA that was read is TGTGCCAGCAGCCCAGGGGGCACTGAA.

This clone was counted many times. The read ends 3 residues early relative to the CDR3; the germline J gene fills the gap. The chain carries TRBV5-1 and TRBJ1-2; TRBD1 is a possible D gene (6 bases). The CDR3 totals 14 residues. Trimming took off 3 bases at V and 2 bases at J, with 11 bases between the two ends. Germline CDR1 reads SGHRS; CDR2 reads YFSETQ. The part of the CDR3 DNA that was read is TGCGCCAGCAGCTACCCGGGACAAAACTATGGC. It is translated as CASSYPGQNYG. The full-length CDR3 reads as CASSYPGQNYGYTF. The full variable domain, in which reference TRBV5-1 and TRBJ1-2 provide the parts outside the CDR3, is KAGVTQTPRYLIKTRGQQVTLSCSPISGHRSVSWYQQTPGQGLQFLFEYFSETQRNKGNFPGRFSGRQFSNSRSEMNVSTLELGDSALYLCASSYPGQNYGYTFGSGTRLTVV.

This clone was observed at least ten times. The read ends 3 residues shy of where the CDR3 ends; the end is completed using the germline J gene. The chain recombines TRBV7-9 with TRBJ1-2; 10 bases align to TRBD1. Germline V gene lookup returns CDR1 SEHNR and CDR2 FQNEAQ (reference sequence). The CDR3 consists of 15 residues. J was trimmed by 3 bases and V by 5 bases; bases with no gene match: 6. The CDR3 sequence is CASSVPGQGYYGYTF. The sequenced part of the CDR3 DNA is TGTGCCAGCAGCGTACCGGGACAGGGGTACTATGGC.

This clone has a count of ten or more. The sequenced fragment ends 3 residues before the CDR3 boundary, so the rest is inferred from the germline J gene. V is TRBV28 and J is TRBJ1-5, with a possible D match to TRBD1 (6 bases). V lost 6 bases, J lost 0 bases, and 15 bases lay in between. From germline, CDR1 is MDHEN and CDR2 SYDVKM. The CDR3 totals 16 residues. Partial CDR3 DNA: TGTGCCAGCAGAACCTCACAGGGCGCTAGCAATCAGCCC. Translated: CASRTSQGASNQP. The complete CDR3 reads CASRTSQGASNQPQHF. The full variable domain, its missing parts supplied by reference TRBV28 and TRBJ1-5, is DVKVTQSSRYLVKRTGEKVFLECVQDMDHENMFWYRQDPGLGLRLIYFSYDVKMKEKGDIPEGYSVSREKKERFSLILESASTNQTSMYLCASRTSQGASNQPQHFGDGTRLSIL.

This clone has a count of ten or more. The CDR3 end lies 3 residues beyond the end of the read and is filled in from the germline J gene. The rearrangement joins TRBV29-1 to TRBJ2-2; tentative D call: TRBD1 (6 bases). Germline CDR1 SQVTM, CDR2 ANQGSEA. The V end was cut by 6 bases, the J end by 1 base, with 15 bases between. The CDR3 sequence is 15 residues long. The sequenced part of the CDR3 DNA is TGCAGCGTGATCTCAGGGGCCCTGAACACCGGGGAG. This codes for CSVISGALNTGE. The whole CDR3 region reads CSVISGALNTGELFF.

This clone was seen at least ten times. The read ends 3 residues early relative to the CDR3; the germline J gene fills the gap. This rearrangement joins TRBV5-1 to TRBJ2-7; D might be TRBD1 (6 bases). CDR1 is SGHRS, CDR2 YFSETQ, per germline. The CDR3 has 15 amino acids. V gave up 1 base and J gave up 4 bases, with 15 bases separating them. This CDR3 is CASSLTWDTIYEQYF. The DNA read from the CDR3 is TGCGCCAGCAGCTTGACTTGGGACACAATTTACGAG.

The sample holds many counts of this clone. At one end, the junction sequence differs from germline, possibly due to a read error. The read ends 3 residues before the CDR3 terminus; that terminus is restored from the germline J gene. The V call is TRBV4-2, the J call TRBJ2-3; TRBD2 aligns across 10 bases. From germline, CDR1 is LGHNA and CDR2 YNFKEQ. The CDR3 extends over 17 amino acids. The CDR3 region is CASSQDLPSGGPDTQYF. Partial CDR3 DNA: TGCGCCAGCAGCCAAGATTTGCCTAGCGGGGGACCTGATACG.

At least ten counts were recorded for this clone. The sequenced fragment ends 3 residues before the CDR3 boundary, so the rest is inferred from the germline J gene. The chain carries TRBV12-3 or TRBV12-4 and TRBJ1-2; no definite D call. V was clipped by 6 bases and J by 6 bases, with 14 bases between them. The CDR3 length is 13 residues. The covered CDR3 bases are TGTGCCAGCAGCAACCCTTATCGGGATGGC. The encoded protein is CASSNPYRDG. The full CDR3 protein reads CASSNPYRDGYTF.

This clone was counted between two and nine times. Read data end 3 residues before the CDR3 end; the end is taken from the germline J gene. V and J are TRBV7-3 and TRBJ1-2; TRBD1 agrees at 10 bases. The junction had 11 bases not matched to a gene; V was cut back by 0 bases and J by 4 bases. This CDR3 spans 18 amino acids. CDR1 SGHTA and CDR2 FQGTGA come from the germline V gene. CDR3 DNA (partial): TGTGCCAGCAGCTTAACCGGGACAGGGGACACCTTTTTCTATGGC. It codes for CASSLTGTGDTFFYG. The full CDR3 protein is CASSLTGTGDTFFYGYTF.

The table lists this clone with many counts. The chain's CDR3 is CASSPGAPAGELFF. The sequenced CDR3 bases are TGTGCCAGCTCACCAGGGGCCCCGGCCGGGGAG. The V gene is TRBV18, the J gene TRBJ2-2; weak D call: TRBD1 (5 bases). The DNA ends 3 residues before the CDR3 does, and the rest of the CDR3 is filled in from the germline J gene. The germline V gene has CDR1 KGHSH and CDR2 LQKENI. The V gene lost 2 bases and the J gene lost 6 bases, with 10 bases spanning the gap. The CDR3 has 14 residues.

This clone was observed at least ten times. Coverage ceases 3 residues before the CDR3 finishes, and the germline J gene fills in the end. The chain joins TRBV7-8 to TRBJ2-3; 13 bases are shared with TRBD2. The CDR3 extends over 15 amino acids. Losses at the gene ends were 7 bases for V and 5 bases for J; bases not matched to a gene: 6. In germline, CDR1 is SGHVS, CDR2 FQNEAQ. Incomplete CDR3 DNA: TGTGCCAGCACCCAACTAGCGGGAGGGCAAGATACG. Protein product: CASTQLAGGQDT. The entire CDR3 protein reads CASTQLAGGQDTQYF.

There are many counts of this clone. The read stops 3 residues short of the end of the CDR3; the missing end is completed from the germline J gene. This sequence joins TRBV19 and TRBJ2-1; 8 nucleotides agree with TRBD2. The CDR3 totals 17 residues. From germline, CDR1 is LNHDA and CDR2 SQIVND (reference sequence). V shed 2 bases, J shed 0 bases, and the junction held 6 bases outside the gene matches. The CDR3 sequence: CASSIWALAGSYNEQFF. CDR3 DNA, as far as it was read: TGTGCCAGTAGTATATGGGCGCTAGCGGGCTCCTACAATGAG.

This clone was found many times. CDR3 DNA, as far as it was read: TGTGCCAGCAGCTCCCATTTTACAGGGGGCCTCGCGAACACCGGGGAG. Translating it yields CASSSHFTGGLANTGE. The entire CDR3 protein reads CASSSHFTGGLANTGELFF. The chain employs TRBV13 and TRBJ2-2; 9 nucleotides agree with TRBD1. The read comes to an end 3 residues before the CDR3 does, leaving the germline J gene to fill in the end. This CDR3 is built from 19 residues. J gave up 0 bases and V 4 bases, and 12 bases lay outside the gene matches. CDR1 is PRHDT, CDR2 FYEKMQ, per germline (reference sequence).

This clone was seen many times. The read ends 3 residues shy of where the CDR3 ends; the end is completed using the germline J gene. This rearrangement joins TRBV30 to TRBJ1-4, with 8 nucleotides matching TRBD1. V lost 0 bases to trimming and J lost 8 bases; unmatched junction nucleotides: 5. Germline values: CDR1 GTSNPN, CDR2 SVGIG (reference sequence). The CDR3 has 14 residues. CDR3 DNA, as far as it was read: TGTGCCTGGAGTGTACCCAGGGGGCAGGAAAAA. Its protein is CAWSVPRGQEK. The entire CDR3 is CAWSVPRGQEKLFF.

In its sample, this clone was seen many times. The read ends 3 residues before the CDR3 terminus; that terminus is restored from the germline J gene. This rearrangement joins TRBV20-1 to TRBJ1-3; possibly TRBD1 for D (6 bases). The CDR3 has 15 residues. The V and J ends lost 2 bases and 0 bases respectively, with 11 bases between them. Germline CDR1 is DFQATT and CDR2 is SNEGSKA (reference sequence). CDR3: CSARLGTISGNTIYF. The covered CDR3 bases are TGCAGTGCTAGACTTGGGACAATCTCTGGAAACACC.

This clone was recorded at least ten times. The DNA ends 3 residues before the CDR3 does, and the rest of the CDR3 is filled in from the germline J gene. The J gene is TRBJ2-7, the V gene TRBV19, with D perhaps matching TRBD1 (6 bases). Germline assignment: CDR1 LNHDA and CDR2 SQIVND (reference sequence). There are 14 residues in the CDR3. V lost 1 base to trimming and J lost 6 bases, with 13 bases between them. CDR3: CASSIGDKHGEQYF. The CDR3 DNA, read in part, is TGTGCCAGTAGTATAGGGGACAAACACGGCGAG.

The sample holds a few counts of this clone. Read coverage stops 3 residues before the CDR3 terminus; the germline J gene supplies the remainder. The chain combines TRBV11-1 with TRBJ2-1; D may be TRBD2 (6 bases). CDR3 length: 14 residues. V dropped 0 bases and J dropped 4 bases, with 7 bases sitting between them. Germline CDR1 reads SGHAT; CDR2 reads FQDESV (reference sequence). CDR3 residues: CASSLARGYNEQFF. CDR3 DNA, as far as it was read: TGTGCCAGCAGCTTAGCGCGGGGATACAATGAG.

This clone appeared a few times. The CDR3 end lies 3 residues beyond the end of the read and is filled in from the germline J gene. V is TRBV6-2 or TRBV6-3 and J is TRBJ1-2; 8 bases agree with TRBD1. The CDR3 runs to 14 residues. Germline CDR1 is MNHEY and CDR2 is SVGEGT. The CDR3 protein is CASSYGTGSYDYTF. The CDR3 DNA, read in part, is TGTGCCAGCAGTTACGGGACAGGCTCCTACGAC.